The clone carrying this T cell receptor beta chain has only one observation. The data belong to a study of shared clonotypes between healthy human individuals. Deep was the level at which the assay was run. For every subset, genomic DNA was evenly distributed across several immunoSEQ plates. The authors ran unsorted PBMC replicate PCRs on about 320 ng DNA, about 31,000 T cell genomes. Here immunoSEQ multiplex PCR was the method, and the copy in TCRdb shows in-frame clones only, minus some. The sample includes 500,000 to 650,000 clones, 70% to 80% of them seen just once. The germline V gene encodes CDR1 SGHRS and CDR2 YFSETQ. CDR3 length equals 14 residues. V lost 0 bases and J lost 8, with 14 bases in between.

The sequence came from a woman in her thirties or forties in good health. Some clones in this sample may be carry-over from other donors' samples. Sequencing used PBMCs. The V call is TRBV5-1, the J call TRBJ1-1; D unresolved. CDR3 DNA sequence: TGCGCCAGCAGCTTGGGTAATTCCGGCACAGAAGCTTTCTTT. Its translation: CASSLGNSGTEAFF.